This T cell receptor (beta chain) comes out of a study of T cells in Graves' hyperthyroidism and ophthalmopathy. The trim removed 1 base at V and 5 bases at J, leaving 19 bases unmatched. This CDR3 is 19 amino acids long. Germline V gives CDR1 DFQATT, CDR2 SNEGSKA (reference sequence). In its sample, this clonotype was seen many times. Regions amplified from RNA transcripts were the TCR beta CDR3 regions. In the first-round RT-PCR of the TCR CDR3, the HTBI primer set was used. TCRdb ran MiXCR on the multiplex PCR reads and lists one entry per CDR3 protein. The sample has 550,000 to 700,000 distinct CDR3 sequences, just over 45% seen once.

The rearrangement uses TRBV20-1 and TRBJ2-5; 10 bases line up with TRBD1. The TCR originated in an adult woman with Graves' disease, either hyperthyroidism or ophthalmopathy (not recorded which). The source material was peripheral blood or thyroid tissue (not recorded which). CDR3 sequence (DNA): TGCAGTGCTAGAGGGCGTCGGGACAGGGGAGAGGTGGAATCGGAGACCCAGTACTTC. It is translated as CSARGRRDRGEVESETQYF.